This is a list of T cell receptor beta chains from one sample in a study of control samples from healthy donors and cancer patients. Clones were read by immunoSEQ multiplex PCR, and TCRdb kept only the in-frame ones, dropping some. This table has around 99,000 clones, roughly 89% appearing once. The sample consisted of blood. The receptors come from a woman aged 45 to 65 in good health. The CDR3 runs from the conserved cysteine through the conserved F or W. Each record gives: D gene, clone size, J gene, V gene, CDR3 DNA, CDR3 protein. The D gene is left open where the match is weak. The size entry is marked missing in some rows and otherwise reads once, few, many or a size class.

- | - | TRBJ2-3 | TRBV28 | TGTGCCAGCGGCCGGATCAGGGCGGGAGATACGCAGTATTTT | CASGRIRAGDTQYF
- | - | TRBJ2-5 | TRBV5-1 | TGCGCCAGCAGCTTGGTGGCGGACAAAGAGACCCAGTACTTC | CASSLVADKETQYF
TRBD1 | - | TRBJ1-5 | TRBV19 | TGTGCCAGTAGTATAGGGACAGGGGGCGCCTATCAGCCCCAGCATTTT | CASSIGTGGAYQPQHF
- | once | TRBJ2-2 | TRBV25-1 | TGTGCCAGCAGTGAATGGGTCACCGGGGAGCTGTTTTTT | CASSEWVTGELFF
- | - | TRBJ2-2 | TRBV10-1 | TGCGCCAGCAGTGTCCCCGACAACAACACCGGGGAGCTGTTTTTT | CASSVPDNNTGELFF
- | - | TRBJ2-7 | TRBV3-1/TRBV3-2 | TGTGCCAGCAGAGAAACAGGGCGCCACGAGCAGTACTTC | CASRETGRHEQYF
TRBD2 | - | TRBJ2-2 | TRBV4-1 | TGCGCCAGCAGCCAAGAGGTAGCTAGCGGGAACACCGGGGAGCTGTTTTTT | CASSQEVASGNTGELFF
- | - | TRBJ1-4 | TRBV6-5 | TGTGCCAGCAGTTACCGCGTGCGGGGGGGACGTGAAAAACTGTTTTTT | CASSYRVRGGREKLFF
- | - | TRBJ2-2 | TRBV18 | TGTGCCAGCTCACCAGTCTTTCTCCGGCAGGGGTACACCGGGGAGCTGTTTTTT | CASSPVFLRQGYTGELFF
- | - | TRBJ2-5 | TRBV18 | TGTGCCAGCTCACCCCCTAATAACCAAGAGACCCAGTACTTC | CASSPPNNQETQYF
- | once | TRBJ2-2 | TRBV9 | TGTGCCAGCAGCGCGCACACCGGGGAGCTGTTTTTT | CASSAHTGELFF
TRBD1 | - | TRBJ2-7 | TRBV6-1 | TGTGCCAGCAGGGAAGACAGGGGTGGGTACGAGCAGTACTTC | CASREDRGGYEQYF
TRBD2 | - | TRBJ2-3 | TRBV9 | TGTGCCAGCAGCACGAGGACTAGCGGGGGCGGCAGCACAGATACGCAGTATTTT | CASSTRTSGGGSTDTQYF
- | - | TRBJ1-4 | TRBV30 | TGTGCCTGGAGCCTCCTAGGGTTAACTAATGAAAAACTGTTTTTT | CAWSLLGLTNEKLFF
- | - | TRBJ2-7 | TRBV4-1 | TGCGCCAGCAGCCAAGAACGAGGGGGCGCGGGGTATACCTACGAGCAGTACTTC | CASSQERGGAGYTYEQYF
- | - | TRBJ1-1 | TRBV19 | TGTGCCAGTAGTACCGCCAGGAACACTGAAGCTTTCTTT | CASSTARNTEAFF
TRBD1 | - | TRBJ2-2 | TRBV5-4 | TGTGCCAGCAGCTTGGTTGACAGGGGCACCGGGGAGCTGTTTTTT | CASSLVDRGTGELFF
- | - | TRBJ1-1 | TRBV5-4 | TGTGCCAGCAACCGGGACGGACTTATGAACACTGAAGCTTTCTTT | CASNRDGLMNTEAFF
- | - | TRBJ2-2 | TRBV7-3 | TGTGCCAGCAGCTTAAACCCTAGCTCTCCTTCCTCCGGGGAGCTGTTTTTT | CASSLNPSSPSSGELFF
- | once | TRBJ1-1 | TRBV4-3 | TGCGCCAGCAGCCAAGAGGGGCAGGGGACTGAAGCTTTCTTT | CASSQEGQGTEAFF
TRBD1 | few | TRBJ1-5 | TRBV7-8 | TGTGCCAGCAGCCACCGGGACAGTGAACCGCCCCAGCATTTT | CASSHRDSEPPQHF
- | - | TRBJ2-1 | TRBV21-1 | TGTGCCAGCAGCAAAGCACAAGAAGGGACTAGCGGGGGGAATGAGCAGTTCTTC | CASSKAQEGTSGGNEQFF
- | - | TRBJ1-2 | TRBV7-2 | TGTGCCAGCAGCTTCTACGGTTTAGATGGCTACACCTTC | CASSFYGLDGYTF
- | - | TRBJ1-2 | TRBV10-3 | TGTGCCATCAGTGAGTCTGAGACATCTTATGGCTACACCTTC | CAISESETSYGYTF
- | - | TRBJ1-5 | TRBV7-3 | TGTGCCAGCAGCTTCCCAACAGATCCAGGTAGACCCCATCAGCCCCAGCATTTT | CASSFPTDPGRPHQPQHF
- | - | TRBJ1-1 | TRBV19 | TGTGCCAGTAGGGCTGGACAGATCCTTTCCATGAACACTGAAGCTTTCTTT | CASRAGQILSMNTEAFF
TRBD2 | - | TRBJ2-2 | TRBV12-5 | TGTGCTAGTGGTTTGGGGGCGGGGGAGAGCACCGGGGAGCTGTTTTTT | CASGLGAGESTGELFF